This TCR beta chain was sequenced for a study of blood T cell repertoires in COVID-19. Only in-frame clones appear in the TCRdb table, and some are missing; sequencing was by immunoSEQ multiplex PCR. The sample carries over 120,000 clones, about 86% recorded once. V shed 3 bases and J shed 5 bases, with 10 bases lying between them. The CDR3 length is 13 residues. Germline CDR1 and CDR2: SEHNR and FQNEAQ (reference sequence). This TCR was sampled from a woman between 45 and 60 years old with active or convalescent COVID-19. The sample taken for sequencing was peripheral blood. The chain is built from TRBV7-9 and TRBJ2-5; perhaps TRBD1 as D (6 bases). CDR3 bases: TGTGCCAGCAGCTTGTTGGGGGCTGAGACCCAGTACTTC. Protein: CASSLLGAETQYF.